Listed here is a single TCR beta chain. Its antigen has not been determined. No base quality values were provided; no much bigger clone lies one nucleotide off. This sample stems from a study of blood T cell repertoires in COVID-19 (dated by TCRdb to between 2020 and 2021). Background on the whole study: Samples from collaborators originated in the United States, Italy and Spain and spanned both the acute and convalescent phases of COVID-19. The repertoires were released in a freely available public database meant as a resource for research on the immune response to SARS-CoV-2. The prospective study material was composed of cDNA or gDNA derived from T cells, B-cell-depleted T cells, or PBMCs. The sample metadata nearly always contained a de-identified subject ID, COVID-19 status, age in years and sex. Samples were obtained from the ongoing ImmuneRACE study (first 160 participants) and from some 1,200 subjects provided by 6 global collaborators. Subjects who had been exposed to COVID-19, were actively infected with it, or had recovered from it provided the deeply sampled blood TCRbeta repertoires that made up the dataset. Where available, HLA class I and class II types were obtained from metadata supplied by the sample provider rather than from assay-based typing.

The germline V end is reduced by 6 bases and the J end by 9 bases; junction bases left unmatched: 8. The CDR3 measures 15 amino acids from cysteine to phenylalanine. Of the read, only the CDR3 DNA is kept; its 45 bases are in frame from base 1. In the germline V gene, CDR1 corresponds to MNHEY and CDR2 to SVGAGI. Collaborating institutions collected whole blood in K2EDTA tubes following their own protocols. For TCRbeta analysis, collaborator samples were shipped as frozen whole blood, as isolated PBMCs, or as DNA extracted from either sample type. What the research found in general, with its limitations: The quantity of clinical and demographic metadata differed by source and by participant and was supplied without curation.

TCRbeta CDR3 regions were amplified from genomic DNA by means of the immunoSEQ Assay, a bias-controlled multiplex PCR. Per the original workflow: Within the assay, amplification of reference gene primers was used to estimate how many nucleated cells each sample contained. Sequence reads were collapsed and filtered to measure the absolute abundance of every unique TCRbeta CDR3 rearrangement. For each sample, productive Simpson clonality was calculated as the square root of Simpson's diversity index over productive rearrangements. TCRdb limited this immuneACCESS table to in-frame rearrangements with V and J called. A share of clones is missing; checked studies link under half to unresolved V genes, and the rest is unexplained. That table is the source of V, J and clone size, and D and trimming were worked out from the DNA. This sample holds approximately 100,000 clones; over 85% were observed only once. Roughly 5% of the sample belongs to the ten largest clones.

The source material was peripheral blood. The receptor's source is an older man with acute or convalescent COVID-19. The sequence joins TRBV6-5 to TRBJ1-6; TRBD1 agrees with 10 junctional bases. The nucleotide sequence is given as TGTGCCAGCAGGACGACAGGGGGCGCCGGTTCACCCCTCCACTTT. Its translation reads: CASRTTGGAGSPLHF.